The subject of this entry is one T cell receptor (beta chain). The antigen is unknown. As to treatment: over 15 received Ad26.COV2.S at low or high dose, single or two shots; roughly five received placebo; per-sample allocation not given. The samples date from day 63 after the first vaccine or placebo injection. The individual, an adult aged 18-55 years, was a donor in Boston. The vaccine delivered Wuhan-strain SARS-CoV-2 spike through an Ad26 vector. This sample was included in a study of Ad26.COV2.S vaccination and SARS-CoV-2 variants. Study context: The study gave Ad26.COV2.S intramuscularly, once or twice 56 days apart. Overall study findings and caveats: Placebo recipients and vaccine recipients were similar in non-spike TCR breadth.

Germline assignment: CDR1 MNHEY and CDR2 SVGAGI. The CDR3 runs 15 residues. V trimming: 6 bases; J trimming: 4 bases; junction bases outside the gene matches: 6. Some clones are missing from TCRdb's copy, which holds only in-frame ones; the method was immunoSEQ multiplex PCR. The profile covers about 680,000 clones, with more than 80% appearing a single time and roughly 1.5% taken by the ten largest. The chain employs TRBV6-5 and TRBJ2-1; 10 bases are a match to TRBD2. The source of this sequence is a person between 18 and 59 years old who received the Ad26.COV2.S COVID-19 vaccine or a placebo. The material was peripheral blood, obtained in a trial of Ad26.COV2.S vaccine versus placebo. CDR3 DNA: TGTGCCAGCAGCCCCCCTAGCGGGAGTTACAATGAGCAGTTCTTC. It yields the protein CASSPPSGSYNEQFF.